Only a few counts were recorded for the clone carrying this TCR beta chain. The target antigen is unknown. These data belong to a study of cytomegalovirus exposure and HLA in healthy donors. General observations from the study: Later, an analysis showed that TCR beta chains associated with HLA were more clonally expanded than others that were equally common.

CDR1 is MNHNS, CDR2 SASEGT, per germline. With V trimmed by 8 bases and J by 6 bases, 12 bases remained unmatched. This CDR3 has 14 amino acids. 13 Jbeta primers and 60 Vbeta primers were used for the PCR. Profiling relied on immunoSEQ multiplex PCR, and the TCRdb table lists in-frame clones only, not all of them. The table includes 100,000 or so clones, roughly 75% detected once. The genes are TRBV6-1 and TRBJ2-7; 8 nucleotides line up with TRBD1. The sample was PBMCs. This receptor was taken from a man aged 25-45 years in good health and CMV-seronegative. CDR3 in DNA: TGTGCCAGCGGGGGGACAGGAGGATTTAGCGAGCAGTACTTC. This translates into CASGGTGGFSEQYF.